This is a list of T cell receptor beta chains from one sample in a study of Graves' ophthalmopathy and Graves' hyperthyroidism. TCRdb ran MiXCR on the multiplex PCR reads and lists one entry per CDR3 protein. The sample holds approximately 150,000 distinct CDR3 sequences, under 45% seen once. The sample was peripheral blood. These receptors all stem from a man aged 25 to 40 with Graves' ophthalmopathy. Each CDR3 is given with its conserved first and last residue. The D gene is left open where the match is weak. Part of the rows lack a size; the others show once, few, many or a class for expanded clones.

>-|TRBV12-3/TRBV12-4|-|TRBJ1-3
TGTGCCAGCAGTTTCATGGCAAACACCATATATTTT
CASSFMANTIYF
>-|TRBV12-3/TRBV12-4|many|TRBJ1-1
TGTGCCAGCAGACCACTCGGCACAGGGAACACTGAAGCTTTCTTT
CASRPLGTGNTEAFF
>-|TRBV19|-|TRBJ1-5
TGTGCCAGTACTTACGACAGGCGTCGTAGCAATCAGCCCCAGCATTTT
CASTYDRRRSNQPQHF
>TRBD2|TRBV19|-|TRBJ2-7
TGTGCCAGTAGTAGAACTAGCGGTCAGAACTCCTACGAGCAGTACTTC
CASSRTSGQNSYEQYF
>-|TRBV20-1|many|TRBJ2-7
TGCAGTGCTTGTGCGGACAGCGGGACTCGACGCTACGAGCAGTACTTC
CSACADSGTRRYEQYF
>-|TRBV7-2|many|TRBJ2-4
TGTGCCAGCAGCCATCCCGACGGAGCCAAAAACATTCAGTACTTC
CASSHPDGAKNIQYF
>-|TRBV7-9|many|TRBJ1-2
TGTGCCAGCAGCTTAGGGGCAGGGGATGGCTACACCTTC
CASSLGAGDGYTF
>-|TRBV12-3/TRBV12-4|-|TRBJ1-2
TGTGCCAGCAGTTTAGCGTCCGACTATGGCTACACCTTC
CASSLASDYGYTF
>TRBD2|TRBV28|-|TRBJ2-5
TGTGCCAGCAGTTTTCGACTAGCGGGAGACCAAGAGACCCAGTACTTC
CASSFRLAGDQETQYF
>-|TRBV6-5|once|TRBJ1-5
TGTGCCAGCAGTTACTCGGAGGGGGAGCCCCAGCATTTT
CASSYSEGEPQHF
>-|TRBV5-1|many|TRBJ1-3
TGCGCCAGCAGCTCCTGGGGAGGTAGGCCTGGAAACACCATATATTTT
CASSSWGGRPGNTIYF
>-|TRBV12-3/TRBV12-4|many|TRBJ2-2
TGTGCCAGCAGTTTCCTCACCGGGGAGCTGTTTTTT
CASSFLTGELFF
>TRBD2|TRBV11-2|-|TRBJ2-5
TGTGCCAGCAGCCCGGGACTAGCGGGGGGGTTGGGGTTAGAGACCCAGTACTTC
CASSPGLAGGLGLETQYF
>-|TRBV12-3/TRBV12-4|-|TRBJ1-1
TGTGCCAGCCTCCTGGGACCACTGATGAACACTGAAGCTTTCTTT
CASLLGPLMNTEAFF
>TRBD2|TRBV7-2|many|TRBJ2-5
TGTGCCAGCACCCCTAGCGGGAGTTCGGAGACCCAGTACTTC
CASTPSGSSETQYF
>-|TRBV12-3/TRBV12-4|many|TRBJ2-2
TGTGCCAGCACCCCAACACCAAAAAGTGGGGAGCTGTTTTTT
CASTPTPKSGELFF
>-|TRBV30|many|TRBJ1-3
TGTGCCTGGAGTGTAATGGGGGCGCGAGGAAACACCATATATTTT
CAWSVMGARGNTIYF
>-|TRBV28|once|TRBJ2-5
TGTGCCAGCAATTCAGGGTGGGTCCAAGAGACCCAGTACTTC
CASNSGWVQETQYF
>TRBD1|TRBV6-2/TRBV6-3|many|TRBJ1-2
TGTGCCAGCAGCCTTGAGTGGGGACAGTCTAACTATGGCTACACCTTC
CASSLEWGQSNYGYTF
>-|TRBV19|-|TRBJ1-1
TGTGCCAGTAGTATCCAACCCGACAGACGGAACACTGAAGCTTTCTTT
CASSIQPDRRNTEAFF
>-|TRBV7-3|many|TRBJ1-1
TGTGCCAGCAGCTCCGGCTCCACTAACACTGAAGCTTTCTTT
CASSSGSTNTEAFF
>-|TRBV6-2/TRBV6-3|many|TRBJ2-2
TGTGCCAGCAGAAAGTCTATGACTAGGTCCACCGGGGAGCTGTTTTTT
CASRKSMTRSTGELFF
>-|TRBV28|many|TRBJ2-7
TGTGCCAGCAGTTCCTTGGGGGACCACTCCTACGAGCAGTACTTC
CASSSLGDHSYEQYF
>TRBD2|TRBV29-1|many|TRBJ2-2
TGCAGCGTTGCTAGCGGGAGTTCCGGCACCGGGGAGCTGTTTTTT
CSVASGSSGTGELFF
>-|TRBV6-2/TRBV6-3|many|TRBJ1-5
TGTGCCAGCAGGAAGGACGAATATCAGCCCCAGCATTTT
CASRKDEYQPQHF
>TRBD1|TRBV12-3/TRBV12-4|-|TRBJ2-5
TGTGCCAGCAGTAAGGCAGGACAGGGAGAGACCCAGTACTTC
CASSKAGQGETQYF
>-|TRBV6-2/TRBV6-3|many|TRBJ2-7
TGTGCCAGCAGTTACGCCAGGCCCCCGGGGGGCGTTTCCTACGAGCAGTACTTC
CASSYARPPGGVSYEQYF
>-|TRBV7-2|-|TRBJ2-2
TGTGCCAGCAGCTTAGCCACAGGGAACACCGGGGAGCTGTTTTTT
CASSLATGNTGELFF
>TRBD1|TRBV6-1|many|TRBJ2-2
TGTGCCAGCAGTGGAGGACAGGGGGCCGGGGAGCTGTTTTTT
CASSGGQGAGELFF
>TRBD1|TRBV5-1|many|TRBJ2-5
TGCGCCAGCAGCTTGGGATTAACAGGGGGCCGAAACATAGAGACCCAGTACTTC
CASSLGLTGGRNIETQYF
>-|TRBV11-1|few|TRBJ1-1
TGTGCCAGCAGCTCGCAGGGATATGGCACTGAAGCTTTCTTT
CASSSQGYGTEAFF
>-|TRBV28|-|TRBJ1-2
TGTGCCAGCAGTTTAAAGCGCCAGGGACTCTATGGCTACACCTTC
CASSLKRQGLYGYTF
>TRBD1|TRBV12-3/TRBV12-4|many|TRBJ2-7
TGTGCCAGCAGTAGACAGGGAGTCGACGAGCAGTACTTC
CASSRQGVDEQYF
>TRBD1|TRBV7-2|-|TRBJ1-1
TGTGCCAGCAGCTTAAACAGGGGGGAAGCTTTCTTT
CASSLNRGEAFF
>-|TRBV6-5|few|TRBJ2-7
TGTGCCAGCAGTTACTCGCCAGGGGTGGACTACGAGCAGTACTTC
CASSYSPGVDYEQYF
>-|TRBV6-4|many|TRBJ2-2
TGTGCCAGCAGGCAGTCCGGGTCTTCAGGGGACACCGGGGAGCTGTTTTTT
CASRQSGSSGDTGELFF
>-|TRBV20-1|-|TRBJ2-7
TGCAGTGCTAGAGGCGACGAGGACGAGCAGTACTTC
CSARGDEDEQYF
>-|TRBV12-3/TRBV12-4|-|TRBJ1-3
TGTGCCAGCACCATCCTCTCTGGAAACACCATATATTTT
CASTILSGNTIYF
>-|TRBV6-2/TRBV6-3|few|TRBJ1-1
TGTGCCAGCAGTTACCCCTCATCGGGGGAAGCTTTCTTT
CASSYPSSGEAFF
>TRBD2|TRBV7-2|many|TRBJ2-7
TGTGCCAGCAGCTTCGGGGACTACCGATCCTACGAGCAGTACTTC
CASSFGDYRSYEQYF
>-|TRBV28|many|TRBJ1-5
TGTGCCAGCAGGTCCAGGGGTCATCAGCCCCAGCATTTT
CASRSRGHQPQHF
>-|TRBV12-3/TRBV12-4|many|TRBJ2-2
TGTGCCAGCAGGCCACCGATGGACAGGAACACCGGGGAGCTGTTTTTT
CASRPPMDRNTGELFF
>TRBD1|TRBV12-3/TRBV12-4|many|TRBJ1-2
TGTGCCAGCAGTTCCGCAGACAGGGCCAACTATGGCTACACCTTC
CASSSADRANYGYTF
>-|TRBV20-1|many|TRBJ2-7
TGCAGTGCCTTAGGGGCGGGACCTTACGAGCAGTACTTC
CSALGAGPYEQYF
>TRBD2|TRBV7-3|-|TRBJ2-2
TGTGCCAGCAGCTTAACTAGCGGGGAGAACACCGGGGAGCTGTTTTTT
CASSLTSGENTGELFF